This T cell receptor beta chain appears in the sequencing data of a study of quantifying T cell responses using KT2 cells. About the study: cDNA was made from DNase-treated RNA using alpha and beta constant primers. Estimated efficiency of the T4 ligation step was above 9% under optimum conditions. Study findings and constraints: KT2 sequences were detected down to about one KT2 cell per 100,000 PBMC.

This clonotype was detected a few times. Its antigen is not known. Each cDNA got a UMI-containing oligo ligated at its 3' end. An equimolar mix of RC1.1 and RC1.2 primed the beta chain across TRBC1 and TRBC2. TCRdb ran MiXCR on the UMI-ligation and nested PCR reads and lists one entry per CDR3 protein. The sample has over 55,000 distinct CDR3 sequences; roughly 12% are singletons. The CDR3 extends over 18 amino acids. Per the germline V gene, CDR1 is DFQATT and CDR2 is SNEGSKA (reference sequence). V was pared by 2 bases and J by 4 bases, with 14 bases of the junction left unmatched. Known numbers of the T cell clone KT2 were added to PBMC. Different KT2-to-PBMC ratios were created with a constant PBMC count.

V usage is TRBV20-1 and J usage is TRBJ2-7, with 13 nucleotides matching TRBD2. This clonotype originated in a human donor. Sample: PBMCs spiked with cells of the T cell clone KT2. CDR3 DNA: TGCAGTGCTAGACCAACCTTCAGGACTAGCGGGAGAGGTTACGAGCAGTACTTC. It encodes CSARPTFRTSGRGYEQYF.